A selection of T cell receptor beta chains follows, all from one sample in a study of blood T cell repertoires in COVID-19. Libraries were prepared by immunoSEQ multiplex PCR; TCRdb keeps only in-frame clonotypes and omits some of them. The data hold roughly 150,000 clones, with approximately 80% observed a single time. The sequenced sample consisted of peripheral blood. The receptors were sampled from a woman in her 50s with acute or convalescent COVID-19. CDR3s include the opening cysteine and the closing phenylalanine or tryptophan. The D gene is left open where the match is weak. Clone sizes are given selectively: once, few, many, or a class where the clone is expanded.

j_call d_call clone_size v_call cdr3_aa cdr3_nt
TRBJ2-5 TRBD1 NA TRBV6-2/TRBV6-3 CASSYDAGTGVRETQYF TGTGCCAGCAGTTACGACGCGGGGACAGGGGTTAGAGAGACCCAGTACTTC
TRBJ1-2 NA few TRBV30 CAWDSRARGYTF TGTGCCTGGGATTCCAGGGCACGCGGCTACACCTTC
TRBJ1-1 NA NA TRBV11-2 CASSPSEGVETEAFF TGTGCCAGCAGCCCAAGCGAGGGGGTAGAAACTGAAGCTTTCTTT
TRBJ2-5 NA NA TRBV5-1 CASSLAPAGAGETQYF TGCGCCAGCAGCTTGGCCCCGGCGGGGGCGGGAGAGACCCAGTACTTC
TRBJ1-6 NA NA TRBV6-1 CASSEAGGSNSPLHF TGTGCCAGCAGTGAAGCGGGAGGGTCTAATTCACCCCTCCACTTT
TRBJ2-3 TRBD2 NA TRBV11-2 CASRGTSGNTDTQYF TGTGCCAGCAGGGGGACTAGCGGTAACACAGATACGCAGTATTTT
TRBJ1-2 TRBD1 once TRBV4-3 CASSQGAARDRGRVNYGYTF TGCGCCAGCAGCCAAGGGGCTGCTCGGGACAGAGGCAGAGTTAACTATGGCTACACCTTC
TRBJ2-1 TRBD2 NA TRBV7-3 CASSPQVGGVYNEQFF TGTGCCAGCAGCCCCCAGGTGGGAGGGGTCTACAATGAGCAGTTCTTC
TRBJ2-7 NA once TRBV7-2 CASSLALRDGQYF TGTGCCAGCAGCTTAGCGCTGAGGGATGGGCAGTACTTC
TRBJ2-2 NA NA TRBV6-6 CASSTPGGPGGELFF TGTGCCAGCAGTACCCCCGGGGGGCCGGGCGGGGAGCTGTTTTTT
TRBJ2-3 NA NA TRBV4-2 CASSPSGRTAITDTQYF TGTGCCAGCAGCCCCTCGGGCCGGACAGCCATCACAGATACGCAGTATTTT
TRBJ1-5 NA NA TRBV6-2/TRBV6-3 CASSYSDRVNQPQHF TGTGCCAGCAGTTACTCGGACAGAGTCAATCAGCCCCAGCATTTT
TRBJ2-1 NA NA TRBV24-1 CATSDLKRNEQFF TGTGCCACCAGTGACTTAAAGAGGAATGAGCAGTTCTTC
TRBJ2-2 NA once TRBV7-3 CASSSRTGGVTGELFF TGTGCCAGCAGCTCCCGGACAGGCGGGGTCACCGGGGAGCTGTTTTTT
TRBJ1-3 NA NA TRBV15 CATSRDLSGARNTIYF TGTGCCACCAGCAGAGATCTGTCGGGAGCGCGAAACACCATATATTTT
TRBJ2-7 NA few TRBV7-9 CASSAGLAGQYF TGTGCCAGCAGCGCGGGGCTCGCCGGGCAGTACTTC
TRBJ1-3 NA NA TRBV7-2 CASSLLPTVSGNTIYF TGTGCCAGCAGCTTACTCCCTACAGTGTCTGGAAACACCATATATTTT
TRBJ2-7 NA NA TRBV5-5 CASSLELQGFYEQYF TGTGCCAGCAGCTTGGAGCTACAGGGTTTCTACGAGCAGTACTTC
TRBJ2-7 TRBD1 NA TRBV28 CASSRRTGSSYEQYF TGTGCCAGCAGCCGCCGGACAGGCAGCTCCTACGAGCAGTACTTC
TRBJ1-3 TRBD1 once TRBV5-1 CASSLTGTGAGNTIYF TGCGCCAGCAGCCTTACTGGGACAGGGGCTGGAAACACCATATATTTT
TRBJ2-3 TRBD2 NA TRBV27 CASSSGTSLYPYF TGTGCCAGCAGTTCTGGGACTAGCTTATACCCGTATTTT
TRBJ1-2 NA NA TRBV9 CASSVSLDRLYGYTF TGTGCCAGCAGCGTCAGTTTAGACAGACTCTATGGCTACACCTTC
TRBJ2-5 NA NA TRBV10-3 CAISESSRTQETQYF TGTGCCATCAGTGAGTCTTCGAGAACCCAAGAGACCCAGTACTTC
TRBJ2-7 TRBD1 NA TRBV4-3 CASSQRTGGGEQYF TGCGCCAGCAGCCAACGGACAGGGGGCGGAGAGCAGTACTTC